This T cell receptor beta chain was profiled in a study of T cell responses to AZD1222 COVID-19 vaccine. Study results and limitations: White British donors predominated, females outnumbered males, and clonal diversity was possibly underestimated. Unmutated variant regions are reportedly targeted by nearly half of spike-specific TCRs. Spike-specific TCR breadth and depth grew following two AZD1222 doses. All repertoire sampling was performed exclusively after the peak T cell response.

Sequenced by immunoSEQ multiplex PCR; TCRdb stores in-frame clones only, minus some. The table lists approximately 130,000 clones, about 88% of them singletons, with roughly a tenth in the top ten. Concerning this clone: Antigen specificity is unknown.

Looked up from germline, CDR1 is KGHSH and CDR2 is LQKENI. The CDR3 covers 16 residues. Trimming shortened V by 1 base and J by 4 bases, and 16 bases separated the two germline ends. This specimen was peripheral blood, taken 28 days after the second AZD1222 dose. The chain is built from TRBV18 and TRBJ1-2; D is perhaps TRBD1 (5 bases). This sequence originates from an adult who received the AZD1222 COVID-19 vaccine. CDR3 region: CASSPRVGRQSYGYTF. The CDR3 nucleotides are TGTGCCAGCTCACCACGGGTTGGTCGACAGAGCTATGGCTACACCTTC. The whole variable domain, filled in from reference TRBV18 and TRBJ1-2, reads NAGVMQNPRHLVRRRGQEARLRCSPMKGHSHVYWYRQLPEEGLKFMVYLQKENIIDESGMPKERFSAEFPKEGPSILRIQQVVRGDSAAYFCASSPRVGRQSYGYTFGSGTRLTVV.